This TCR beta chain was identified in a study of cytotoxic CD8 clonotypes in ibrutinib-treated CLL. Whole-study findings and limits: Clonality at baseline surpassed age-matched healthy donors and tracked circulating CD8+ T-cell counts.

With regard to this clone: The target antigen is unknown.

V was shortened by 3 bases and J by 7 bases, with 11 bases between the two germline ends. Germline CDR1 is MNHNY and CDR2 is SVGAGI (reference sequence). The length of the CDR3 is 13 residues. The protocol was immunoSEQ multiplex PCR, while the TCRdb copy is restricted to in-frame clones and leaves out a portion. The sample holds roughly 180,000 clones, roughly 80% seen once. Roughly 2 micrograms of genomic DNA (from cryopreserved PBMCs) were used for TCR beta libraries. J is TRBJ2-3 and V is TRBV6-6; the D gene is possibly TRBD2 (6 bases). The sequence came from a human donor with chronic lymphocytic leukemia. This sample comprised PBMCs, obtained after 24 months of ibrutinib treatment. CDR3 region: CASSYSDYYTQYF. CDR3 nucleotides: TGTGCCAGCAGTTATTCGGACTATTATACGCAGTATTTT.